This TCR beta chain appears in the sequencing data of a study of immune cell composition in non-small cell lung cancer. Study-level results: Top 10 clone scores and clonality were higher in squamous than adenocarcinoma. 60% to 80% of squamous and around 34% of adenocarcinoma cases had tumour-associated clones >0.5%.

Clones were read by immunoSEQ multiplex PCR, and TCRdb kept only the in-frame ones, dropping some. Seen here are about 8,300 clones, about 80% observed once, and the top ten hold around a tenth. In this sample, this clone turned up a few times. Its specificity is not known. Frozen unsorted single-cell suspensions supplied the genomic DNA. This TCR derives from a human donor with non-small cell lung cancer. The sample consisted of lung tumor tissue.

The CDR3: CASSLLPSGSDNEQFF. The CDR3 DNA is TGTGCCAGCAGCTTACTCCCTAGCGGGAGCGACAATGAGCAGTTCTTC. V usage is TRBV7-3 and J usage is TRBJ2-1; 10 nucleotides align to TRBD2. Germline CDR1 and CDR2: SGHTA and FQGTGA. J gave up 5 bases and V 2 bases, and 6 bases lay outside the gene matches. The CDR3 runs to 16 residues.